The next 32 T cell receptor beta chains were all read from a single sample in a study of cytomegalovirus exposure and HLA in healthy donors. Primers included in the PCR were 60 Vbeta and 13 Jbeta primers. This table comes from immunoSEQ multiplex PCR, and its TCRdb copy is limited to in-frame clones, with some not included. The table records 100,000 to 150,000 clones, 70% to 80% of them present only once. The sequenced sample consisted of PBMCs. The source of these receptors is a woman aged 50 to 60 in good health and CMV-seropositive.

This rearrangement joins TRBV4-2 to TRBJ2-7; 14 nucleotides agree with TRBD2. CDR3 length equals 18 residues. The trim removed 0 bases at V and 5 bases at J, leaving 9 bases unmatched. The germline gives CDR1 LGHNA, CDR2 YNFKEQ. The CDR3 nucleotides are TGTGCCAGCAGCCAAGACGGACTAGCGGGAGGTCCGGGGAACGAGCAGTACTTC. This codes for CASSQDGLAGGPGNEQYF.

This chain connects TRBV20-1 to TRBJ2-3; D call uncertain. This CDR3 is 11 amino acids long. Germline V gene data show CDR1 as DFQATT and CDR2 as SNEGSKA (reference sequence). Trimming removed 4 bases from V and 11 bases from J, with 13 bases in between. In DNA, the CDR3 is TGCAGTGCTAAAAGTCTAAGTGGGCAGTATTTT. Its protein is CSAKSLSGQYF.

In regard to this clone: Sequence at one end of the junction differs from germline and may be a read error. The CDR3 spells CASNATSGNTGELFF. CDR3 DNA: TGTGCTAGCAACGCGACTAGCGGGAACACCGGGGAGCTGTTTTTT. The gene calls are TRBV7-7 and TRBJ2-2; TRBD2 matches 9 bases. The CDR3 covers 15 residues. Germline CDR1 and CDR2: SSHAT and FNYEAQ (reference sequence).

The chain carries TRBV6-6 and TRBJ2-7; TRBD1 matches 8 bases. Losses at the gene ends were 6 bases for V and 0 bases for J; bases not matched to a gene: 4. The CDR3 length is 14 residues. CDR1 MNHNY and CDR2 SVGAGI come from the germline V gene (reference sequence). The CDR3 is CASRTGTGSYEQYF. CDR3 in DNA: TGTGCCAGCAGGACTGGGACAGGCTCCTACGAGCAGTACTTC.

J is TRBJ2-1 and V is TRBV5-1, with D unresolved. CDR3 length equals 15 residues. Germline values: CDR1 SGHRS, CDR2 YFSETQ. V gave up 9 bases and J gave up 0 bases, with 16 bases separating them. CDR3 DNA: TGCGCCACCTTCGACTCCGATTCCTCCTACAATGAGCAGTTCTTC. Translating gives CATFDSDSSYNEQFF.

The chain carries TRBV4-1 and TRBJ2-5, with 11 bases lining up with TRBD2. Germline V lookup: CDR1 MGHRA, CDR2 YSYEKL. J was trimmed by 5 bases and V by 3 bases; bases with no gene match: 14. This CDR3 is 18 amino acids long. CDR3: CASSQRILAGGVLETQYF. For the CDR3, the DNA is TGCGCCAGCAGCCAGAGAATCCTAGCGGGGGGAGTCCTGGAGACCCAGTACTTC.

The chain couples TRBV4-1 to TRBJ2-3; 8 bases agree with TRBD2. The CDR3 runs 18 residues. J was trimmed by 6 bases and V by 0 bases; bases with no gene match: 14. Germline V gives CDR1 MGHRA, CDR2 YSYEKL. The chain's CDR3 is CASSQDPPRSGGRDTQYF. The CDR3 DNA is TGCGCCAGCAGCCAAGATCCCCCGAGAAGCGGGGGTAGGGATACGCAGTATTTT.

The CDR3 loop reads CASSATTGLGEKLFF. CDR3 bases: TGTGCCAGCAGCGCGACGACAGGGTTGGGTGAAAAACTGTTTTTT. The rearrangement joins TRBV7-8 to TRBJ1-4, with TRBD1 identical over 7 bases. The germline V gene has CDR1 SGHVS and CDR2 FQNEAQ. The trim removed 5 bases at V and 7 bases at J, leaving 10 bases unmatched. The CDR3 runs 15 residues.

The CDR3 DNA reads as TGTGCCAGCACCCAGGGGACAGCCAACTATGGCTACACCTTC. Residues: CASTQGTANYGYTF. The rearrangement links TRBV5-4 to TRBJ1-2; TRBD1 agrees at 7 bases. J lost 2 bases, V lost 6 bases, and 7 bases had no gene match. The CDR3 runs 14 residues. CDR1 is SGHNT, CDR2 YYREEE, per germline (reference sequence).

CDR3 nucleotides: TGTGCCAGCAGCTTAGACGGGCTAGCGGCCGCGAACACCGGGGAGCTGTTTTTT. This translates into CASSLDGLAAANTGELFF. This rearrangement joins TRBV11-2 to TRBJ2-2; 7 bases agree with TRBD2. Trimming at V came to 0 bases and at J to 0 bases, leaving 7 bases not matched to a gene. The CDR3 has 18 amino acids. CDR1 is SGHAT, CDR2 FQNNGV, per germline.

J is TRBJ2-3 and V is TRBV5-1, with 10 bases aligning to TRBD2. The J segment lost 5 bases and the V segment lost 4 bases, leaving 13 bases of the junction unmatched. The length of the CDR3 is 17 residues. Germline V gene data show CDR1 as SGHRS and CDR2 as YFSETQ. The CDR3 nucleotides are TGCGCCAGCAGCACCCGTCCGCTAGCGGGAGTTGAAGATACGCAGTATTTT. This sequence encodes CASSTRPLAGVEDTQYF. Full variable domain (rest looked up from reference TRBV5-1 and TRBJ2-3): KAGVTQTPRYLIKTRGQQVTLSCSPISGHRSVSWYQQTPGQGLQFLFEYFSETQRNKGNFPGRFSGRQFSNSRSEMNVSTLELGDSALYLCASSTRPLAGVEDTQYFGPGTRLTVL.

J is TRBJ1-5 and V is TRBV30, with D hard to call. Trimming removed 0 bases from V and 9 bases from J, with 12 bases in between. Per germline, CDR1 GTSNPN and CDR2 SVGIG (reference sequence). The CDR3 covers 13 residues. The CDR3 coding sequence is TGTGCCTGGAGTGTAGGAGGGTTCGGGCCCCAGCATTTT. Amino acid sequence: CAWSVGGFGPQHF.

This rearrangement joins TRBV4-3 to TRBJ2-7, with D possibly being TRBD2 (6 bases). In germline, CDR1 is LGHNA, CDR2 YSLEER. This CDR3 is 16 amino acids long. The V and J ends lost 0 bases and 0 bases respectively, with 12 bases between them. The CDR3 protein is CASSQDAGRLSYEQYF. The CDR3 DNA sequence: TGCGCCAGCAGCCAAGATGCGGGACGGCTCTCCTACGAGCAGTACTTC.

The V call is TRBV30, the J call TRBJ2-1; TRBD2 matches 8 bases. The V and J ends lost 3 bases and 8 bases, in that order; junction bases with no gene match: 9. Germline V CDR1 and CDR2: GTSNPN, SVGIG (reference sequence). The CDR3 is 14 residues long. CDR3 DNA sequence: TGTGCCTGGAGCCACAATGGACTAGCAGATGAGCAGTTCTTC. As protein: CAWSHNGLADEQFF.

The J gene is TRBJ1-2, the V gene TRBV12-1; TRBD1, as called in the table, went unchecked against the DNA. TRBV12-1 is reported as a pseudogene. This CDR3 has 15 amino acids. The CDR3 coding sequence is TGTGCCAGCAGCTTTGCGCAGGGGGGTAACTATGGCTACACCTTC. Residues: CASSFAQGGNYGYTF.

This clone was recorded a few times. The chain recombines TRBV4-2 with TRBJ1-1; no reliable D call. Germline V lookup: CDR1 LGHNA, CDR2 YNFKEQ. The CDR3 has 15 residues. Deletions cut 0 bases from V and 5 bases from J, with 13 bases between. The CDR3 bases are TGTGCCAGCAGCCAAGATCTGGACTATTTAACTGAAGCTTTCTTT. Encoded protein: CASSQDLDYLTEAFF.

This chain uses TRBV7-9 with TRBJ2-3; 7 positions match TRBD2. Per the germline V gene, CDR1 is SEHNR and CDR2 is FQNEAQ (reference sequence). The CDR3 consists of 14 residues. Trimming took 5 bases from V and 4 from J; bases not matched to a gene: 6. CDR3 DNA sequence: TGTGCCAGCAGCCGCCCAACTAGCGCAGATACGCAGTATTTT. Protein sequence: CASSRPTSADTQYF. The full variable domain, completed using reference TRBV7-9 and TRBJ2-3, is DTGVSQNPRHKITKRGQNVTFRCDPISEHNRLYWYRQTLGQGPEFLTYFQNEAQLEKSRLLSDRFSAERPKGSFSTLEIQRTEQGDSAMYLCASSRPTSADTQYFGPGTRLTVL.

This chain uses TRBV30 with TRBJ2-7, with unresolved D. In germline, CDR1 is GTSNPN, CDR2 SVGIG (reference sequence). The CDR3 has 12 residues. Trimming shortened V by 0 bases and J by 4 bases, and 7 bases separated the two germline ends. CDR3 sequence: CAWSVHPYEQYF. CDR3 in DNA: TGTGCCTGGAGTGTACACCCGTACGAGCAGTACTTC.

The V gene is TRBV7-6, the J gene TRBJ2-5; 10 bases line up with TRBD2. The tail of the sequence fits TRBJ2-7 better, so the J call may be wrong. CDR3 length equals 15 residues. Per the germline V gene, CDR1 is SGHVS and CDR2 is FNYEAQ. The CDR3 sequence is CASMPSGGLSYEQYF. The DNA for the CDR3 is TGTGCCAGCATGCCTAGCGGGGGCCTATCCTACGAGCAGTACTTC.

This rearrangement joins TRBV5-1 to TRBJ1-2; D is unresolved. CDR3 length: 12 residues. Trimming removed 4 bases from V and 5 bases from J, with 9 bases in between. CDR1 SGHRS and CDR2 YFSETQ come from the germline V gene. The CDR3 is CASSRVGYGYTF. The DNA of the CDR3 is TGCGCCAGCAGCCGGGTCGGGTATGGCTACACCTTC.

The rearrangement uses TRBV19 and TRBJ1-1; TRBD1 might be the D (5 bases). This CDR3 is built from 14 residues. V was clipped by 6 bases and J by 4 bases, with 15 bases between them. CDR1 is LNHDA, CDR2 SQIVND, per germline (reference sequence). The CDR3 loop is CASSNLGQGTEAFF. As DNA, the CDR3 is TGTGCCAGTAGCAATCTGGGGCAGGGCACTGAAGCTTTCTTT.

The chain recombines TRBV2 with TRBJ2-7; D is perhaps TRBD2 (5 bases). V shed 2 bases and J shed 6 bases, with 14 bases lying between them. CDR3 length: 14 amino acids. Germline V gives CDR1 SNHLY, CDR2 FYNNEI. CDR3 protein: CASSEHRLGGEQYF. Written as DNA, the CDR3 is TGTGCCAGCAGTGAACATAGGCTAGGAGGCGAGCAGTACTTC.

This clone has more than one count but fewer than ten. This chain uses TRBV5-1 with TRBJ2-2; TRBD2 agrees at 10 bases. Germline CDR1 SGHRS, CDR2 YFSETQ. The CDR3 length is 15 residues. Unmatched junction bases numbered 3, after V lost 4 bases and J lost 3 bases. The CDR3 DNA reads as TGCGCCAGCAGCAAGCTAGCGGGGGACACCGGGGAGCTGTTTTTT. It codes for CASSKLAGDTGELFF.

This clone occurred a few times. J is TRBJ1-1 and V is TRBV27; 7 positions agree with TRBD1. CDR3 length: 13 residues. V lost 6 bases, J lost 4 bases, and 5 bases stayed unmatched. Germline V gene sequence: CDR1 MNHEY, CDR2 SMNVEV (reference sequence). CDR3 amino acids: CASSHRGPTEAFF. DNA of the CDR3: TGTGCCAGCAGCCACAGGGGCCCCACTGAAGCTTTCTTT.

The gene calls are TRBV2 and TRBJ2-2; 8 bases align to TRBD1. This CDR3 comprises 15 residues. Germline assignment: CDR1 SNHLY and CDR2 FYNNEI. The junction had 5 bases not matched to a gene; V was cut back by 5 bases and J by 3 bases. The CDR3 loop is CASSLDRVDTGELFF. The CDR3 DNA sequence: TGTGCCAGCAGTTTGGACAGGGTGGACACCGGGGAGCTGTTTTTT.

The chain employs TRBV29-1 and TRBJ2-2; 7 bases fit TRBD1. This CDR3 is built from 13 residues. The germline gives CDR1 SQVTM, CDR2 ANQGSEA. Trimming at V came to 4 bases and at J to 8 bases, leaving 7 bases not matched to a gene. CDR3 sequence reads: CSVVRDSGGELFF. The CDR3 DNA is TGCAGCGTTGTCCGGGACAGTGGGGGGGAGCTGTTTTTT.

This clone was seen a handful of times. The V and J genes are TRBV25-1 and TRBJ2-3; D is perhaps TRBD2 (5 bases). Trimming removed 6 bases from V and 6 bases from J, with 13 bases in between. The CDR3 loop spans 13 amino acids. Germline V gene lookup returns CDR1 MGHDK and CDR2 SYGVNS. The CDR3 DNA reads TGTGCCAGCAGGGCTAGCATTTCGGATACGCAGTATTTT. Translated: CASRASISDTQYF.

This sequence joins TRBV5-6 and TRBJ1-2; 10 bases fit TRBD1. This CDR3 comprises 16 residues. With 1 base clipped from V and 7 bases from J, the junction kept 10 bases outside the gene matches. Germline CDR1 and CDR2: SGHDT and YYEEEE. CDR3 in amino acids: CASSLFRRQGAGGYTF. In DNA, the CDR3 is TGTGCCAGCAGCTTGTTTCGCCGACAGGGGGCAGGTGGCTACACCTTC. Based on the CDR3 plus reference TRBV5-6 and TRBJ1-2, the full variable domain is DAGVTQSPTHLIKTRGQQVTLRCSPKSGHDTVSWYQQALGQGPQFIFQYYEEEERQRGNFPDRFSGHQFPNYSSELNVNALLLGDSALYLCASSLFRRQGAGGYTFGSGTRLTVV.

The genes are TRBV7-8 and TRBJ2-5; maybe TRBD1 (5 bases). Deletions cut 2 bases from V and 0 bases from J, with 10 bases between. Germline CDR1 SGHVS, CDR2 FQNEAQ. This CDR3 comprises 15 residues. CDR3 nucleotides: TGTGCCAGCAGCTTATTTGCAGGGTACCAAGAGACCCAGTACTTC. Its translation is CASSLFAGYQETQYF.

The rearrangement uses TRBV30 and TRBJ1-1; 7 nucleotides align to TRBD1. CDR1 GTSNPN and CDR2 SVGIG come from the germline V gene (reference sequence). The CDR3 sequence is 13 residues long. After removal of 1 base from V and 6 bases from J, the junction contained 5 bases not matched to a gene. The CDR3 coding sequence is TGTGCCTGGAGTGAACAGGGGAAAGCTGAAGCTTTCTTT. The encoded protein is CAWSEQGKAEAFF.

The chain has TRBV5-5 and TRBJ1-3; maybe TRBD1 (5 bases). The V gene lost 4 bases and the J gene lost 0 bases, with 11 bases spanning the gap. Germline values: CDR1 SGHKS, CDR2 YYEKEE (reference sequence). CDR3 size: 15 residues. The CDR3 is CASSGHQSSGNTIYF. As DNA, the CDR3 is TGTGCCAGCAGCGGACATCAGAGCTCTGGAAACACCATATATTTT. Full variable domain (outside the CDR3, taken from reference TRBV5-5 and TRBJ1-3): DAGVTQSPTHLIKTRGQQVTLRCSPISGHKSVSWYQQVLGQGPQFIFQYYEKEERGRGNFPDRFSARQFPNYSSELNVNALLLGDSALYLCASSGHQSSGNTIYFGEGSWLTVV.

V and J are TRBV5-1 and TRBJ2-3; D is undetermined. There are 14 residues in the CDR3. CDR1 is SGHRS and CDR2 is YFSETQ in the germline V gene. Trimming removed 4 bases from V and 2 bases from J, with 11 bases in between. Here the CDR3 DNA reads TGCGCCAGCAGCCCGGCCGACAACACAGATACGCAGTATTTT. Its translation is CASSPADNTDTQYF.